The 21 T cell receptor beta chains below were found in one sample sequenced in a study of CD8+ T cells in alopecia areata. As for treatment: oral pan-JAK inhibitor, 5-10 mg twice daily. RNA was extracted and reverse transcribed into cDNA as the sequencing template. The assay was immunoSEQ multiplex PCR, and TCRdb's table has in-frame clones only and misses some. Among 200,000 to 250,000 clones listed, approximately 57% were seen once. Sequencing was performed on CD4+ T cells sorted from blood, taken at week 4, from a patient treated with tofacitinib. These receptors were taken from a human donor with alopecia areata.

The chain recombines TRBV7-2 with TRBJ1-2; 7 bases are shared with TRBD1. The V gene's germline CDR1 is SGHTA and CDR2 FQGNSA. CDR3 size: 15 residues. Germline trimming cut 5 bases from V and 1 base from J; bases unmatched to any gene: 7. The CDR3 region is CASSGRDSSNYGYTF. The CDR3 DNA sequence: TGTGCCAGCAGCGGTCGGGACAGTAGTAACTATGGCTACACCTTC.

This rearrangement joins TRBV6-5 to TRBJ2-5, with D unresolved. Looked up from germline, CDR1 is MNHEY and CDR2 is SVGAGI. Trimming took 8 bases from V and 5 from J, leaving 6 bases between them. The CDR3 is 10 amino acids. Written as DNA, the CDR3 is TGTGCCAGCGGTCAGGAGACCCAGTACTTC. Translating it yields CASGQETQYF.

J is TRBJ2-5 and V is TRBV29-1, with D maybe TRBD2 (6 bases). This CDR3 spans 13 amino acids. The V end was cut by 3 bases, the J end by 4 bases, with 12 bases between. Germline V lookup: CDR1 SQVTM, CDR2 ANQGSEA. The CDR3 spells CSVEEGIGETQYF. The CDR3 DNA follows: TGCAGCGTTGAGGAGGGGATTGGAGAGACCCAGTACTTC.

The chain has TRBV5-1 and TRBJ2-5; D possibly corresponds to TRBD2 (6 bases). From germline, CDR1 is SGHRS and CDR2 YFSETQ. CDR3 length: 14 amino acids. Trimming took 4 bases from V and 5 from J, leaving 15 bases between them. As DNA, the CDR3 is TGCGCCAGCAGCATCGGACGGGGGAGGGAGACCCAGTACTTC. Protein product: CASSIGRGRETQYF.

In this sample, this clone turned up many times. V is TRBV5-1 and J is TRBJ2-2; TRBD1 agrees at 10 bases. V lost 6 bases and J lost 3; bases outside the gene matches: 8. The CDR3 loop spans 16 amino acids. In germline, CDR1 is SGHRS, CDR2 YFSETQ. CDR3 in amino acids: CASKRPGTGDTGELFF. The DNA of the CDR3 is TGCGCCAGCAAACGTCCGGGGACAGGGGACACCGGGGAGCTGTTTTTT.

The chain combines TRBV18 with TRBJ1-2; TRBD1 might be the D (5 bases). This CDR3 contains 13 residues. Germline-derived CDR1 and CDR2 are KGHSH and LQKENI. V dropped 4 bases and J dropped 1 base, with 7 bases sitting between them. The CDR3 sequence: CASSRQINYGYTF. The CDR3 coding sequence is TGTGCCAGCTCACGACAGATTAACTATGGCTACACCTTC.

V is TRBV5-1 and J is TRBJ2-1; 8 nucleotides align to TRBD2. V was clipped by 4 bases and J by 9 bases; unmatched bases: 9. The CDR3 has 14 residues. Germline V lookup: CDR1 SGHRS, CDR2 YFSETQ. The CDR3 is CASSVGVAGSEQFF. CDR3 in DNA: TGCGCCAGCAGCGTTGGGGTAGCGGGGAGTGAGCAGTTCTTC.

This clone was seen more than once but under ten times. The rearrangement joins TRBV19 to TRBJ1-4; D uncertain. There are 16 residues in the CDR3. Germline V gene lookup returns CDR1 LNHDA and CDR2 SQIVND (reference sequence). Trimming took off 5 bases at V and 0 bases at J, with 13 bases between the two ends. CDR3 nucleotides: TGTGCCAGTAGTGCGTCGGACCGCCCAACTAATGAAAAACTGTTTTTT. This gives the protein CASSASDRPTNEKLFF.

This clone was picked up a small number of times. J is TRBJ2-3 and V is TRBV29-1; no firm D call. Germline V gene data show CDR1 as SQVTM and CDR2 as ANQGSEA. The length of the CDR3 is 13 residues. Trimming cost V 2 bases and J 2 bases, with 8 bases left between them. This chain's CDR3 is CSVERPLTDTQYF. DNA of the CDR3: TGCAGCGTTGAAAGGCCGCTCACAGATACGCAGTATTTT.

V usage is TRBV7-2 and J usage is TRBJ1-2; D gene ambiguous. Germline V gene data show CDR1 as SGHTA and CDR2 as FQGNSA. V was pared by 1 base and J by 8 bases, with 8 bases between. The CDR3 runs to 12 residues. CDR3 region: CASSLGTWGYTF. DNA of the CDR3: TGTGCCAGCAGCTTAGGGACTTGGGGCTACACCTTC.

The rearrangement joins TRBV5-1 to TRBJ1-4, with TRBD1 matching over 7 bases. This CDR3 region has 14 residues. Germline values: CDR1 SGHRS, CDR2 YFSETQ. The V and J ends lost 7 bases and 0 bases, in that order; junction bases with no gene match: 3. The CDR3 protein is CASGQDATNEKLFF. In DNA, the CDR3 is TGCGCCAGCGGACAGGACGCAACTAATGAAAAACTGTTTTTT.

This clone was counted once. The chain couples TRBV15 to TRBJ2-7, with a possible D match to TRBD1 (5 bases). This CDR3 region has 14 residues. V was trimmed by 0 bases and J by 3 bases, leaving 9 bases between them. CDR1 is LNHNV, CDR2 YYDKDF, per germline (reference sequence). The CDR3 bases are TGTGCCACCAGCAGAGAAACGCAGGGCTACGAGCAGTACTTC. Its protein product is CATSRETQGYEQYF.

The genes are TRBV4-3 and TRBJ2-3, with D perhaps TRBD2 (6 bases). This CDR3 has 14 amino acids. V dropped 1 base and J dropped 9 bases, with 14 bases sitting between them. The germline V gene has CDR1 LGHNA and CDR2 YSLEER. The CDR3 bases are TGCGCCAGCAGCCAAGTTGGGGCGGGGAGCACGCAGTATTTT. It specifies CASSQVGAGSTQYF.

This clone was seen once. CDR3 nucleotides: TGTGCCTGGAGTGTCCAGCTGACAGGGGGCGGTGGCTACACCTTC. Amino acid sequence: CAWSVQLTGGGGYTF. This chain uses TRBV30 with TRBJ1-2; 10 bases agree with TRBD1. Germline values: CDR1 GTSNPN, CDR2 SVGIG (reference sequence). The CDR3 covers 15 residues. Losses at the gene ends were 0 bases for V and 7 bases for J; bases not matched to a gene: 8.

The chain couples TRBV7-2 to TRBJ2-3; D is unclear. From germline, CDR1 is SGHTA and CDR2 FQGNSA. The length of the CDR3 is 14 residues. Trimming shortened V by 4 bases and J by 6 bases, and 14 bases separated the two germline ends. CDR3 residues: CASSYIRAHDTQYF. The CDR3 DNA reads TGTGCCAGCAGCTACATCCGGGCCCACGATACGCAGTATTTT.

The chain joins TRBV25-1 to TRBJ2-3; D is unresolved. The CDR3 loop spans 12 amino acids. Deletions cut 4 bases from V and 10 bases from J, with 12 bases between. CDR1 and CDR2 (germline): MGHDK, SYGVNS. The CDR3 DNA follows: TGTGCCAGCAGTGCAAAGCACGCGGCGCAGTATTTT. Translation gives CASSAKHAAQYF.

There are a few counts of this clone. The gene calls are TRBV5-6 and TRBJ1-6, with D unclear. The CDR3 runs 16 residues. The V end lost 4 bases, the J end lost 5 bases, and 16 bases lay between the germline ends. Germline assignment: CDR1 SGHDT and CDR2 YYEEEE. The CDR3 loop is CASSRTPMPDNSPLHF. The CDR3 coding sequence is TGTGCCAGCAGCCGGACCCCTATGCCTGATAATTCACCCCTCCACTTT. Using reference TRBV5-6 and TRBJ1-6 for the parts outside the CDR3, the full variable domain is DAGVTQSPTHLIKTRGQQVTLRCSPKSGHDTVSWYQQALGQGPQFIFQYYEEEERQRGNFPDRFSGHQFPNYSSELNVNALLLGDSALYLCASSRTPMPDNSPLHFGNGTRLTVT.

The genes are TRBV27 and TRBJ1-1; TRBD1 is a possible D gene (5 bases). CDR1 MNHEY and CDR2 SMNVEV come from the germline V gene (reference sequence). The CDR3 length is 14 residues. V was clipped by 5 bases and J by 1 base, with 11 bases between them. The CDR3 spells CASSPLGGNTEAFF. CDR3 nucleotides: TGTGCCAGCAGTCCCCTGGGGGGGAACACTGAAGCTTTCTTT.

The chain links TRBV19 to TRBJ1-3, with D tentatively TRBD1 (5 bases). This CDR3 spans 17 amino acids. V lost 5 bases to trimming and J lost 0 bases, with 17 bases between them. Looked up from germline, CDR1 is LNHDA and CDR2 is SQIVND (reference sequence). CDR3 bases: TGTGCCAGTAGTTCAATGGATCGGGGCCTCTCTGGAAACACCATATATTTT. Translated, it gives CASSSMDRGLSGNTIYF.

The V and J genes are TRBV4-3 and TRBJ2-3; D not resolved. The CDR3 contains 14 residues. Per the germline V gene, CDR1 is LGHNA and CDR2 is YSLEER. V was pared by 0 bases and J by 2 bases, with 6 bases between. As DNA, the CDR3 is TGCGCCAGCAGCCAAGAGGGCTTCACAGATACGCAGTATTTT. It codes for CASSQEGFTDTQYF.

The chain has TRBV2 and TRBJ2-1; 7 nucleotides line up with TRBD1. Germline V gene lookup returns CDR1 SNHLY and CDR2 FYNNEI. Losses at the gene ends were 6 bases for V and 1 base for J; bases not matched to a gene: 6. CDR3 length: 15 residues. Here the CDR3 DNA reads TGTGCCAGCAGGACGGGGACAGTTTCCTACAATGAGCAGTTCTTC. Protein product: CASRTGTVSYNEQFF.